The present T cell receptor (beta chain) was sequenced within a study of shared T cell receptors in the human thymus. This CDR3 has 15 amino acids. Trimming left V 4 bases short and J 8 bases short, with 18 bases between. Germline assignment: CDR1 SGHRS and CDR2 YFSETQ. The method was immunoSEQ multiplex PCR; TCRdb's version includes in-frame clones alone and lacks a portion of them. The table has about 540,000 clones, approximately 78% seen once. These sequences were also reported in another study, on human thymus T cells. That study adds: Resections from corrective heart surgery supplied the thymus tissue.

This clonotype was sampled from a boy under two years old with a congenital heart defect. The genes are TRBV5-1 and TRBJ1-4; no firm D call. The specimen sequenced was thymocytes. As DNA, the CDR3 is TGCGCCAGCAGCCCAAGAGAGTGGAGTTGGGAAAAACTGTTTTTT. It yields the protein CASSPREWSWEKLFF.